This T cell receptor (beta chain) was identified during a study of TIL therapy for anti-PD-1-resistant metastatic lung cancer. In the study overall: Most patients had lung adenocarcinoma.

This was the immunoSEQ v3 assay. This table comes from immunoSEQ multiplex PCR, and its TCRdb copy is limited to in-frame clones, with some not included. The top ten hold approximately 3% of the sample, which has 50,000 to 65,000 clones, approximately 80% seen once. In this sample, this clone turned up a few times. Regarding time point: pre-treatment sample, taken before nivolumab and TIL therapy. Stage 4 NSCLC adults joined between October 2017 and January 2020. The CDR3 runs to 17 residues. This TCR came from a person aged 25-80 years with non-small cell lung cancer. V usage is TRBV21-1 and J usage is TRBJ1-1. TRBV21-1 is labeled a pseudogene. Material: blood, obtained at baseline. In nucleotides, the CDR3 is TGTGCCAGCAGCTCACACCCCAACTCTTCGAGGGACGCTGAAGCTTTCTTT. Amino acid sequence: CASSSHPNSSRDAEAFF.